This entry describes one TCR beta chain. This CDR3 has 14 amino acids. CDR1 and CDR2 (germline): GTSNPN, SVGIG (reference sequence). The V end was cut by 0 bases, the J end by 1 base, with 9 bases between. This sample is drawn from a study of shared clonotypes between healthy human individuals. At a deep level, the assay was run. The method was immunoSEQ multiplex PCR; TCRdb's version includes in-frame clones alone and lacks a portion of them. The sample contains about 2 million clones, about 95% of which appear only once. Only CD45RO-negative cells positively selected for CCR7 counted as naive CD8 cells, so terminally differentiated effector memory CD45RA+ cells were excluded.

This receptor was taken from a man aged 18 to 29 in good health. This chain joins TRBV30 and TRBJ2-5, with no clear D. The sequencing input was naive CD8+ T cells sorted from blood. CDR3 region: CAWSVLYPQETQYF. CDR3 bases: TGTGCCTGGAGTGTTTTATATCCCCAAGAGACCCAGTACTTC.